This TCR beta chain appears in the sequencing data of a study of T cell repertoires in cytomegalovirus infection (dated 2019 in TCRdb). With regard to the full study: Because public TCR beta signatures pointed to carriage of CMV infection together with the matching HLA type, the HLA type of each donor mattered for the analysis.

Study-wide conclusions, independent of this receptor: In both this cohort and an independent approximately 350-donor cohort, the cumulative frequency of public TCR beta family members distinguished carriers of CMV infection plus the relevant HLA type. The ex vivo response was dominated by HLA-C-restricted CMV-specific TCR beta clonotypes, which also provided the single most frequent clonotype in two of eight donors.

Via the germline V gene, CDR1 is MNHEY and CDR2 SVGEGT. The trim is 8 bases for V and 0 bases for J, with a gap of 19 bases between the germline ends. The CDR3 has 17 amino acids, counting the end cysteine and phenylalanine. The kept DNA is CDR3 alone, 51 bases in frame from the first base. Comments on this clonotype: It has no known antigen specificity. No clone much larger than this one lies a single base away; base qualities are absent.

The sequencer listed for this sample is Illumina HiSeq 1500. In-frame beta chains were kept once TCRdb had trimmed the public reads at Q25 with fastp and called clones with MiXCR. All rows with the same CDR3 protein become a single entry with the most common DNA and genes. The sample contains 250,000 to 300,000 distinct CDR3 sequences, about 25% of them found a single time. The ten largest clones represent approximately 15% of the sample. Material for sequencing was PBMCs. The rearrangement joined TRBV6-2 or TRBV6-3 to TRBJ2-2; the D call is possibly TRBD1 or TRBD2, each sharing 5 bases. The sequence was collected from a human donor in good health (CMV status not recorded). Some clones in this sample may be carry-over from other donors' samples. The CDR3 has the sequence CASVPDGAGANTGELFF. The sequenced DNA is TGTGCCAGCGTCCCCGACGGGGCGGGCGCGAACACCGGGGAGCTGTTTTTT.